The entry below describes one T cell receptor beta chain. Sequenced by immunoSEQ multiplex PCR; TCRdb stores in-frame clones only, minus some. This sample has 26,000 or so clones, with around 90% found just once. The sample comes from a study of T cell changes during pregnancy in multiple sclerosis. Sequencing was performed on peripheral blood, taken in the first trimester of pregnancy. This TCR came from a female donor in good health, enrolled as a control in a pregnancy study.

The DNA for the CDR3 is TGTGCCAGCAGTTACGCAGGGGGAGGCTACGAGCAGTACTTC. Its translation: CASSYAGGGYEQYF. The V call is TRBV6-5, the J call TRBJ2-7; perhaps TRBD1 as D (7 bases). Germline V gene data show CDR1 as MNHEY and CDR2 as SVGAGI. The CDR3 extends over 14 amino acids. The V and J ends lost 2 bases and 3 bases respectively, with 11 bases between them.